The present entry profiles one TCR beta chain with its context. V was trimmed by 8 bases and J by 3 bases, leaving 17 bases between them. Germline loops: CDR1 MDHEN, CDR2 SYDVKM. There are 15 residues in the CDR3. In the authors' methods: Quantification of nucleated cells was approximated via reference gene primer amplification. The repertoire was sequenced with immunoSEQ multiplex PCR; TCRdb's copy has only in-frame clones and lacks some. V and J calls and clone size are given by that table; D and trimming were obtained from the DNA. The sample holds 65,000 to 80,000 clones, approximately 80% seen once. This specimen belongs to a study of blood T cell repertoires in COVID-19.

This receptor was obtained from a man aged 50-60 years with acute or convalescent COVID-19. The sample consisted of peripheral blood. V usage is TRBV28 and J usage is TRBJ1-3; D might be TRBD1 (5 bases). CDR3 in amino acids: CASSAPGSLGNTIYF. The CDR3 bases are TGTGCCAGCTCTGCCCCAGGGTCGCTTGGAAACACCATATATTTT.